These 18 T cell receptor beta chains were sequenced from one sample in a study of T cell repertoires in cytomegalovirus infection. TCRdb itself ran the reads through MiXCR, one entry per CDR3 protein. The sample includes 85,000 to 120,000 distinct CDR3 sequences, more than 15% of them seen just once. Sequencing was carried out using PBMCs. These receptors were collected from a human donor in good health (CMV status not recorded). Some clones in this sample may be carry-over from other donors' samples.

This clonotype was seen at least ten times. The J gene is TRBJ2-1, the V gene TRBV7-3; 14 nucleotides line up with TRBD2. CDR1 and CDR2 from the germline V gene are SGHTA and FQGTGA. V lost 5 bases, J lost 7 bases, and 1 base stayed unmatched. CDR3 length: 14 residues. The CDR3 reads CASSRTSGGNEQFF. For the CDR3, the DNA is TGTGCCAGCAGCCGGACTAGCGGGGGGAATGAGCAGTTCTTC.

The rearrangement uses TRBV27 and TRBJ2-7, with 7 bases lining up with TRBD1. V shed 5 bases and J 4 bases; nucleotides not matched to a gene: 14. Germline CDR1 is MNHEY and CDR2 is SMNVEV (reference sequence). The CDR3 contains 16 residues. CDR3 in DNA: TGTGCCAGCAGTACCGGTTGGGACAGTCCCCTTTACGAGCAGTACTTC. Its protein is CASSTGWDSPLYEQYF.

V and J are TRBV18 and TRBJ1-2; D not resolved. CDR3 length: 13 amino acids. The germline V gene encodes CDR1 KGHSH and CDR2 LQKENI. The V end lost 3 bases, the J end lost 5 bases, and 10 bases lay between the germline ends. The CDR3 coding sequence is TGTGCCAGCTCACCGGCAGGCCGGTATGGCTACACCTTC. Protein product: CASSPAGRYGYTF.

This clonotype was seen repeatedly, ten times or more. This chain links TRBV7-6 with TRBJ1-4; perhaps TRBD1 as D (6 bases). This CDR3 contains 14 residues. Trimming cost V 2 bases and J 6 bases, with 10 bases left between them. Germline lookup yields CDR1 SGHVS and CDR2 FNYEAQ. CDR3 sequence reads: CASSLQQGYEKLFF. The CDR3 DNA sequence: TGTGCCAGCAGCTTACAACAGGGCTATGAAAAACTGTTTTTT.

The sample holds many counts of this clonotype. The genes are TRBV7-2 and TRBJ1-4, with unresolved D. Trimming took off 5 bases at V and 8 bases at J, with 12 bases between the two ends. Germline CDR1 reads SGHTA; CDR2 reads FQGNSA. The CDR3 is 13 residues long. The CDR3 here is CASSRGLLEKLFF. The CDR3 DNA reads as TGTGCCAGCAGCCGTGGACTGCTCGAAAAACTGTTTTTT.

This clonotype was seen a few times. The chain recombines TRBV29-1 with TRBJ1-3, with a weak D call TRBD1 (5 bases). The ends were cut back, 7 bases at V and 1 base at J, with 8 bases in the middle. This CDR3 is built from 12 residues. CDR1 SQVTM and CDR2 ANQGSEA come from the germline V gene. The CDR3 loop reads CSGQTSGNTIYF. In nucleotides, the CDR3 is TGCAGCGGACAGACATCTGGAAACACCATATATTTT. Together with reference TRBV29-1 and TRBJ1-3, the CDR3 gives the full variable domain: SAVISQKPSRDICQRGTSLTIQCQVDSQVTMMFWYRQQPGQSLTLIATANQGSEATYESGFVIDKFPISRPNLTFSTLTVSNMSPEDSSIYLCSGQTSGNTIYFGEGSWLTVV.

This clonotype has only a few counts. The chain employs TRBV4-1 and TRBJ1-1; D is unresolved. Trimming stripped 3 bases from V and 1 base from J, with 18 bases between. There are 17 residues in the CDR3. Germline V gene sequence: CDR1 MGHRA, CDR2 YSYEKL. CDR3 loop: CASSHPRTFLPNTEAFF. The CDR3 DNA is TGCGCCAGCAGCCATCCTAGGACGTTTTTACCGAACACTGAAGCTTTCTTT.

A single count supports this clonotype. A read error may be the cause here, since a much bigger clone is one base away. The gene calls are TRBV27 and TRBJ2-3; 9 bases match TRBD1. The CDR3 totals 13 residues. The V segment lost 6 bases and the J segment 5 bases; nucleotides outside the gene matches: 3. CDR1 is MNHEY and CDR2 is SMNVEV in the germline V gene (reference sequence). The CDR3 region has the DNA TGTGCCAGCAGGGGACAGGGTGGAGATACGCAGTATTTT. Its translation: CASRGQGGDTQYF.

This clonotype showed up many times. V usage is TRBV7-2 and J usage is TRBJ2-2; TRBD2 is a possible D gene (6 bases). Germline assignment: CDR1 SGHTA and CDR2 FQGNSA. The germline V and J ends were trimmed by 1 base and 4 bases, with 16 bases remaining between them. There are 17 residues in the CDR3. The CDR3 DNA reads TGTGCCAGCAGCTTAGTAGGAGGGTCGGAGGGCACCGGGGAGCTGTTTTTT. Protein: CASSLVGGSEGTGELFF.

This clonotype has at least ten counts. The V call is TRBV7-3, the J call TRBJ2-3; D not resolved. Germline CDR1 is SGHTA and CDR2 is FQGTGA. CDR3 length equals 13 residues. V lost 5 bases to trimming and J lost 4 bases, with 10 bases between them. The CDR3 spells CASSPTPPDTQYF. The CDR3 nucleotides read TGTGCCAGCAGCCCCACGCCCCCAGATACGCAGTATTTT.

This clonotype has more than one count but fewer than ten. This chain links TRBV28 with TRBJ1-6; no clear D. The CDR3 loop spans 16 amino acids. Germline V gene sequence: CDR1 MDHEN, CDR2 SYDVKM. V was clipped by 5 bases and J by 7 bases, with 18 bases between them. In DNA, the CDR3 is TGTGCCAGCAGTCAACCAAGGAACCTAATGAATTCACCCCTCCACTTT. It is translated as CASSQPRNLMNSPLHF.

The chain recombines TRBV30 with TRBJ1-6, with D unresolved. The CDR3 has 14 residues. Germline loops: CDR1 GTSNPN, CDR2 SVGIG (reference sequence). V lost 8 bases and J lost 6, with 17 bases in between. The CDR3 is CARTSGLGNSPLHF. CDR3 in DNA: TGTGCCAGGACCTCGGGATTGGGTAATTCACCCCTCCACTTT.

This chain uses TRBV12-3 or TRBV12-4 with TRBJ1-2, with D uncertain. This CDR3 contains 12 residues. V gave up 5 bases and J gave up 4 bases, with 8 bases separating them. The CDR3 protein is CASSPTLYGYTF. The DNA of the CDR3 is TGTGCCAGCAGTCCGACACTCTATGGCTACACCTTC.

This clonotype was seen repeatedly, ten times or more. The chain links TRBV7-2 to TRBJ2-2, with 13 bases matching TRBD2. The CDR3 runs to 18 residues. After removal of 0 bases from V and 3 bases from J, the junction contained 4 bases not matched to a gene. Germline CDR1 SGHTA, CDR2 FQGNSA. CDR3 sequence (DNA): TGTGCCAGCAGCTTAGCGTTACTAGCGGGGGGGCACACCGGGGAGCTGTTTTTT. Residues: CASSLALLAGGHTGELFF.

This clonotype has a handful of counts. The J gene is TRBJ2-2, the V gene TRBV2; D gene unclear. The V gene lost 8 bases and the J gene lost 0 bases, with 13 bases spanning the gap. This CDR3 contains 15 residues. Germline values: CDR1 SNHLY, CDR2 FYNNEI. This chain's CDR3 is CASWGSIPNTGELFF. DNA of the CDR3: TGTGCCAGCTGGGGAAGCATCCCGAACACCGGGGAGCTGTTTTTT.

The rearrangement links TRBV20-1 to TRBJ2-1; 13 nucleotides align to TRBD2. Per the germline V gene, CDR1 is DFQATT and CDR2 is SNEGSKA (reference sequence). With 6 bases clipped from V and 7 bases from J, the junction kept 9 bases outside the gene matches. This CDR3 has 15 residues. The CDR3 coding sequence is TGCAGTGCCGCCGAACTAGCGGGGGGGCCGAATGAGCAGTTCTTC. The encoded protein is CSAAELAGGPNEQFF.

V and J are TRBV5-4 and TRBJ2-3, with TRBD1 matching 9 bases. This CDR3 has 15 amino acids. With V trimmed by 0 bases and J by 1 base, 0 bases remained unmatched. Per the germline V gene, CDR1 is SGHNT and CDR2 is YYREEE (reference sequence). This chain's CDR3 is CASSLGTGGTDTQYF. The CDR3, as DNA: TGTGCCAGCAGCTTGGGGACAGGGGGCACAGATACGCAGTATTTT.

This clonotype was detected a few times. The chain joins TRBV2 to TRBJ1-5; D is perhaps TRBD1 (6 bases). There are 16 residues in the CDR3. The V end lost 4 bases, the J end lost 1 base, and 14 bases lay between the germline ends. Germline values: CDR1 SNHLY, CDR2 FYNNEI. The CDR3: CASSARGRESNQPQHF. Written as DNA, the CDR3 is TGTGCCAGCAGTGCCCGGGGGCGGGAGAGCAATCAGCCCCAGCATTTT.